This TCR beta chain was documented in a study of tumor-infiltrating lymphocytes in primary liver carcinoma. At the level of the study: The cohort consisted of patients whose primary liver carcinoma was surgically resected. The study reported T1-T3 N0M0 tumors spanning 4.2 to 10 cm.

Study-wide findings and caveats: It was tumor-adjacent and tumor-blood pairs that overlapped less than tumor region pairs did. Relative to blood, tumors carried a significantly larger fraction of the repertoire in their top 250 clones (p = 0.039).

The template, roughly 0.45 ug total RNA, yielded TCR beta cDNA made with a constant-region primer. Libraries of TCR beta came from three nested multiplex PCR rounds with slightly modified ARM-PCR. Rounds one and two of PCR, each of roughly 11 cycles, were primed with TRBV1-TRBV30 forward primers and a C-beta reverse primer. TCRdb reprocessed the multiplex PCR reads with MiXCR, giving one entry per CDR3 protein. The table includes 310,000 or so distinct CDR3 sequences, 58% detected once. Blood RNA came from unsorted whole blood; germline DNA was also extracted. In the case of this clonotype: Its antigen is still unknown.

This CDR3 region has 16 residues. Germline values: CDR1 LGHNA, CDR2 YSLEER. Trimming stripped 0 bases from V and 12 bases from J, with 21 bases between. The chain uses TRBV4-3 and TRBJ2-1, with D possibly being TRBD1 or TRBD2 (5 bases each). This sequence originates from a woman aged 25-40 years with primary liver carcinoma and hepatitis B virus infection. Sequencing was carried out using peripheral blood. Here the CDR3 reads CASSQDYGALGRPQFF. CDR3 DNA: TGCGCCAGCAGCCAAGATTACGGGGCCCTCGGTAGGCCGCAGTTCTTC.